Listed below are T cell receptor beta chains from one sample, sequenced in a study of cytomegalovirus exposure and HLA in healthy donors. Repertoires were generated with immunoSEQ multiplex PCR, while TCRdb's copy carries only in-frame clones and drops some. The sample includes 160,000 or so clones, more than 65% seen only once; the top ten take roughly 0.5%. Sequencing used PBMCs. These receptors originate from a woman in her forties or fifties in good health and CMV-seronegative. The conserved cysteine and the conserved F or W are not part of the CDR3 here.

V gene: TRBV7-9
J gene: TRBJ2-3
CDR3 protein: ASSLGQGTDTQY

V gene: TRBV28
J gene: TRBJ2-3
CDR3 protein: ASHGLAGVRGTDTQY

V gene: TRBV2
J gene: TRBJ2-7
CDR3 protein: ASSQGQTEQY

V gene: TRBV19
J gene: TRBJ1-1
CDR3 protein: ASSPGVYMNTEAF

V gene: TRBV28
J gene: TRBJ1-2
CDR3 protein: ASTSGGSYSYGYT

V gene: TRBV5-1
J gene: TRBJ1-3
CDR3 protein: ASSLRQGNTIY

V gene: TRBV7-2
J gene: TRBJ2-7
CDR3 protein: ASSLRGYEQY

V gene: TRBV7-2
J gene: TRBJ2-3
CDR3 protein: ASSLGGPTDTQY

V gene: TRBV6-1
J gene: TRBJ1-4
CDR3 protein: ASSENRDLNEKLF

V gene: TRBV27
J gene: TRBJ2-5
CDR3 protein: ASSLEQGVGEQY

V gene: TRBV5-1
J gene: TRBJ2-3
CDR3 protein: ASSLASTGWADTQY

V gene: TRBV2
J gene: TRBJ2-3
CDR3 protein: ASTRLAGGSDTQY

V gene: TRBV11-2
J gene: TRBJ2-1
CDR3 protein: ASSQGVYNEQF

V gene: TRBV4-3
J gene: TRBJ2-7
CDR3 protein: ASSQAPGTVYEQY

V gene: TRBV25-1
J gene: TRBJ2-2
CDR3 protein: ASRTGIGELF

V gene: TRBV10-3
J gene: TRBJ2-7
CDR3 protein: ATDRTGGPYEQY

V gene: TRBV5-4
J gene: TRBJ1-2
CDR3 protein: ASSLQGDGYT

V gene: TRBV30
J gene: TRBJ1-4
CDR3 protein: AWMGQGAGGEKLF

V gene: TRBV28
J gene: TRBJ2-7
CDR3 protein: ASSYLAGGNEQY

V gene: TRBV2
J gene: TRBJ1-5
CDR3 protein: ASSLDRAGYQPQH

V gene: TRBV28
J gene: TRBJ1-1
CDR3 protein: ASSPPLVGGLNTEAF

V gene: TRBV27
J gene: TRBJ1-2
CDR3 protein: ASSRDRNIT

V gene: TRBV5-1
J gene: TRBJ2-3
CDR3 protein: ASSADAGSTDTQY

V gene: TRBV4-1
J gene: TRBJ2-1
CDR3 protein: ASSQDWTSGEQF

V gene: TRBV19
J gene: TRBJ2-7
CDR3 protein: ASSGQHGTSSYEQY

V gene: TRBV7-3
J gene: TRBJ1-1
CDR3 protein: ASSLMSGSTEAF

V gene: TRBV2
J gene: TRBJ1-5
CDR3 protein: ASSAFVSLNQPQH

V gene: TRBV27
J gene: TRBJ2-2
CDR3 protein: ASRGGNTGELF

V gene: TRBV9
J gene: TRBJ2-1
CDR3 protein: ASSVVPTRDNEQF

V gene: TRBV14
J gene: TRBJ2-1
CDR3 protein: ASSQDRTGGVPYNEQF

V gene: TRBV6-5
J gene: TRBJ2-2
CDR3 protein: ASSYPRGYGTGELF

V gene: TRBV6-5
J gene: TRBJ2-1
CDR3 protein: ASSYSTSGAYNEQF

V gene: TRBV6-5
J gene: TRBJ2-7
CDR3 protein: ASSSRQGDYEQY

V gene: TRBV6-5
J gene: TRBJ1-2
CDR3 protein: ASSYSAGNYGYT

V gene: TRBV4-1
J gene: TRBJ2-7
CDR3 protein: ASSQGIVGQRSYEQY

V gene: TRBV27
J gene: TRBJ1-1
CDR3 protein: ASSKLGQMNTEAF

V gene: TRBV19
J gene: TRBJ1-2
CDR3 protein: ASSIGGTGVLYGYT

V gene: TRBV2
J gene: TRBJ2-7
CDR3 protein: ASMFGTGLSEQY

V gene: TRBV19
J gene: TRBJ2-7
CDR3 protein: ASSLGVSYEQY

V gene: TRBV5-1
J gene: TRBJ2-3
CDR3 protein: ASSISGGLDTQY

V gene: TRBV9
J gene: TRBJ1-1
CDR3 protein: ASSPRDRVYGTEAF